The 27 T cell receptor beta chains below all came from one sample that was sequenced in a study of cytomegalovirus exposure and HLA in healthy donors. PCR involved 60 Vbeta and 13 Jbeta primers. This table comes from immunoSEQ multiplex PCR, and its TCRdb copy is limited to in-frame clones, with some not included. The sample records 170,000 or so clones, about three quarters being singletons. Material: PBMCs. These receptors were taken from a woman in her twenties or thirties in good health and CMV-seropositive.

The chain has TRBV7-6 and TRBJ2-5, with D perhaps TRBD1 (6 bases). The V and J ends lost 2 bases and 3 bases respectively, with 13 bases between them. Germline-derived CDR1 and CDR2 are SGHVS and FNYEAQ. The CDR3 spans 15 residues. In DNA form, the CDR3 reads TGTGCCAGCAGCTTATCCAGGGGTGGCGAAGAGACCCAGTACTTC. It translates to CASSLSRGGEETQYF. The complete variable domain, with remaining parts taken from reference TRBV7-6 and TRBJ2-5, reads GAGVSQSPRYKVTKRGQDVALRCDPISGHVSLYWYRQALGQGPEFLTYFNYEAQQDKSGLPNDRFSAERPEGSISTLTIQRTEQRDSAMYRCASSLSRGGEETQYFGPGTRLLVL.

The chain employs TRBV30 and TRBJ1-2; no firm D call. Germline V gene data show CDR1 as GTSNPN and CDR2 as SVGIG (reference sequence). V was trimmed by 4 bases and J by 3 bases, leaving 9 bases between them. This CDR3 has 12 residues. The CDR3 DNA is TGTGCCTGGACGGACTCTTACTATGGCTACACCTTC. Amino acid sequence: CAWTDSYYGYTF.

In its sample, this clone was seen a few times. The rearrangement links TRBV10-1 to TRBJ2-7; 8 nucleotides line up with TRBD1. This CDR3 is built from 13 residues. Losses at the gene ends were 5 bases for V and 2 bases for J; bases not matched to a gene: 2. Per the germline V gene, CDR1 is WNHNN and CDR2 is SYGVQD (reference sequence). For the CDR3, the DNA is TGCGCCAGCAGTCAGACAGGGGCCTACGAGCAGTACTTC. The encoded protein is CASSQTGAYEQYF.

V gene TRBV19 combines with J gene TRBJ2-7; no firm D call. The CDR3 has 13 residues. From germline, CDR1 is LNHDA and CDR2 SQIVND (reference sequence). V gave up 6 bases and J gave up 2 bases, with 11 bases separating them. The CDR3 nucleotides read TGTGCCAGTAGGGCTAGTTCTACCTACGAGCAGTACTTC. Its protein is CASRASSTYEQYF.

The J gene is TRBJ2-5, the V gene TRBV5-1; TRBD1 is a possible D gene (5 bases). From germline, CDR1 is SGHRS and CDR2 YFSETQ. The CDR3 loop spans 14 amino acids. The V gene lost 1 base and the J gene lost 3 bases, with 10 bases spanning the gap. The CDR3: CASSLYQGKETQYF. CDR3 sequence (DNA): TGCGCCAGCAGCTTGTACCAGGGTAAAGAGACCCAGTACTTC.

This clone has a handful of counts. In the same sample, other DNA sequences code for this CDR3. The J gene is TRBJ2-5, the V gene TRBV5-1; the D gene is possibly TRBD2 (6 bases). V lost 0 bases, J lost 5 bases, and 8 bases lay in between. Germline lookup yields CDR1 SGHRS and CDR2 YFSETQ. This CDR3 has 13 amino acids. This CDR3 is CASSLGGGETQYF. Here the CDR3 DNA reads TGCGCCAGCAGCTTGGGGGGAGGTGAGACCCAGTACTTC.

The V and J genes are TRBV5-4 and TRBJ2-1, with 13 bases lining up with TRBD2. Trimming at V came to 3 bases and at J to 4 bases, leaving 10 bases not matched to a gene. Germline values: CDR1 SGHNT, CDR2 YYREEE (reference sequence). The CDR3 is made up of 18 amino acids. CDR3 sequence: CASSSGTSGIGAYNEQFF. CDR3 bases: TGTGCCAGCAGCTCCGGGACTAGCGGGATCGGGGCGTACAATGAGCAGTTCTTC.

This chain uses TRBV11-3 with TRBJ2-7; D is uncertain. Germline V gives CDR1 SGHNT, CDR2 YENEEA. V lost 1 base and J 0 bases, leaving 19 bases between the germline ends. The CDR3 sequence is 18 residues long. CDR3 DNA sequence: TGTGCCAGCAGCTTAGTGCCCCCTCTCGGGTACATCTCCTACGAGCAGTACTTC. Protein product: CASSLVPPLGYISYEQYF.

The V and J genes are TRBV7-6 and TRBJ2-7; D not resolved. The CDR3 runs to 14 residues. Trimming removed 5 bases from V and 3 bases from J, with 14 bases in between. Germline V gene lookup returns CDR1 SGHVS and CDR2 FNYEAQ. The chain's CDR3 is CASSPRVGNYEQYF. In DNA, the CDR3 is TGTGCCAGCAGCCCCCGGGTGGGTAACTACGAGCAGTACTTC.

The CDR3 sequence is CASSPTLMTSGNTDTQYF. As DNA, the CDR3 is TGTGCCAGCAGTCCGACCCTGATGACTAGCGGGAACACAGATACGCAGTATTTT. This rearrangement joins TRBV28 to TRBJ2-3; 11 bases are a match to TRBD2. Losses at the gene ends were 5 bases for V and 2 bases for J; bases not matched to a gene: 12. The CDR3 length is 18 residues. The germline gives CDR1 MDHEN, CDR2 SYDVKM.

CDR3 residues: CASSPPGTSGTGELFF. CDR3 in DNA: TGTGCCAGTAGTCCCCCCGGGACTTCGGGCACCGGGGAGCTGTTTTTT. The chain couples TRBV19 to TRBJ2-2; weak D call: TRBD2 (6 bases). The CDR3 length is 16 residues. V lost 5 bases and J lost 4, with 17 bases in between. Germline-derived CDR1 and CDR2 are LNHDA and SQIVND (reference sequence).

V is TRBV6-5 and J is TRBJ2-5; 7 bases fit TRBD1. This CDR3 spans 13 amino acids. V dropped 6 bases and J dropped 5; count of bases not matched to a gene: 6. The germline V gene has CDR1 MNHEY and CDR2 SVGAGI. Written as DNA, the CDR3 is TGTGCCAGCAGCCGACAGGGAGCGGAGACCCAGTACTTC. Residues: CASSRQGAETQYF.

This chain links TRBV7-8 with TRBJ2-2; 9 bases fit TRBD2. CDR3 length equals 14 residues. Trimming cost V 4 bases and J 6 bases; bases outside gene matches: 3. CDR1 and CDR2 from the germline V gene are SGHVS and FQNEAQ. The CDR3, as DNA: TGTGCCAGCAGCTCCGGGACTAGCCCCGGGGAGCTGTTTTTT. The encoded protein is CASSSGTSPGELFF. Filled out from reference TRBV7-8 and TRBJ2-2, the complete variable domain reads GAGVSQSPRYKVAKRGQDVALRCDPISGHVSLFWYQQALGQGPEFLTYFQNEAQLDKSGLPSDRFFAERPEGSVSTLKIQRTQQEDSAVYLCASSSGTSPGELFFGEGSRLTVL.

V usage is TRBV27 and J usage is TRBJ2-1; D might be TRBD2 (5 bases). The V gene's germline CDR1 is MNHEY and CDR2 SMNVEV (reference sequence). The CDR3 is 16 residues long. Between the trimmed V and J ends, which lost 5 bases and 2 bases, there was a span of 16 bases. CDR3 nucleotides: TGTGCCAGCAGTCCTTCGAGGGCATTCCCCTACAATGAGCAGTTCTTC. Protein: CASSPSRAFPYNEQFF.

The chain uses TRBV18 and TRBJ2-5, with 8 bases identical to TRBD1. The CDR3 is 14 residues long. The germline gives CDR1 KGHSH, CDR2 LQKENI. V lost 3 bases to trimming and J lost 2 bases; unmatched junction nucleotides: 2. In DNA form, the CDR3 reads TGTGCCAGCTCACCGCGGACAGGGCAAGAGACCCAGTACTTC. Protein: CASSPRTGQETQYF.

CDR3 DNA: TGTGCCAGCAGCTTGGGGGTACAGGGTGGCGAGCCCCAGCATTTT. Protein sequence: CASSLGVQGGEPQHF. V is TRBV5-6 and J is TRBJ1-5; tentatively, D is TRBD1 (6 bases). V was shortened by 0 bases and J by 8 bases, with 15 bases between the two germline ends. The V gene's germline CDR1 is SGHDT and CDR2 YYEEEE. This CDR3 comprises 15 residues.

The chain couples TRBV30 to TRBJ2-5; 13 bases line up with TRBD2. Trimming cost V 0 bases and J 5 bases; bases outside gene matches: 9. In germline, CDR1 is GTSNPN, CDR2 SVGIG (reference sequence). The CDR3 sequence is 17 residues long. The chain's CDR3 is CAWSVRRTSGSRETQYF. The CDR3 region has the DNA TGTGCCTGGAGTGTACGTCGGACTAGCGGGAGTAGGGAGACCCAGTACTTC.

The chain joins TRBV5-5 to TRBJ1-5, with TRBD1 identical over 7 bases. CDR1 is SGHKS, CDR2 YYEKEE, per germline (reference sequence). With 3 bases clipped from V and 3 bases from J, the junction kept 6 bases outside the gene matches. The CDR3 sequence is 15 residues long. In nucleotides, the CDR3 is TGTGCCAGCAGCTCGGGACAGCAACCCAATCAGCCCCAGCATTTT. Protein product: CASSSGQQPNQPQHF.

In this sample, this clone turned up once. V is TRBV19 and J is TRBJ2-1; the match to TRBD2 covers 10 bases. CDR1 is LNHDA, CDR2 SQIVND, per germline (reference sequence). The CDR3 extends over 18 amino acids. V was clipped by 3 bases and J by 0 bases; unmatched bases: 8. CDR3 in amino acids: CASSILSGRASSYNEQFF. CDR3 DNA sequence: TGTGCCAGTAGTATTCTCAGCGGGAGGGCCTCCTCCTACAATGAGCAGTTCTTC.

This clone has a handful of counts. This rearrangement joins TRBV6-5 to TRBJ2-3; 7 bases agree with TRBD1. V lost 6 bases to trimming and J lost 7 bases; unmatched junction nucleotides: 4. The CDR3 consists of 12 residues. Germline CDR1 and CDR2: MNHEY and SVGAGI. This chain's CDR3 is CASRAQGNTQYF. CDR3 DNA sequence: TGTGCCAGCAGAGCACAGGGGAATACGCAGTATTTT.

This clone has only one observation. CDR3 in amino acids: CASSSRTGGNYGYTF. CDR3 coding DNA: TGTGCCAGCAGTTCCAGGACAGGGGGTAACTATGGCTACACCTTC. The chain combines TRBV28 with TRBJ1-2, with 10 bases that match TRBD1. This CDR3 has 15 residues. V lost 4 bases to trimming and J lost 1 base; unmatched junction nucleotides: 3. Germline V gene lookup returns CDR1 MDHEN and CDR2 SYDVKM.

This clone showed up just once. This sequence joins TRBV6-5 and TRBJ2-5; TRBD2 is a possible D gene (7 bases). The V end lost 6 bases, the J end lost 7 bases, and 18 bases lay between the germline ends. The CDR3 runs 14 residues. CDR1 MNHEY and CDR2 SVGAGI come from the germline V gene. Written as DNA, the CDR3 is TGTGCCAGCAGCCCTAAGCAGGGAGGGGGGACCCAGTACTTC. This translates into CASSPKQGGGTQYF.

This clone was found a few times. The rearrangement uses TRBV4-3 and TRBJ2-7; a possible D gene is TRBD2 (6 bases). The V gene's germline CDR1 is LGHNA and CDR2 YSLEER. The CDR3 spans 15 residues. Trimming pared 8 bases from V and 6 bases from J, leaving 23 bases between. The CDR3 is CASARSGTGVSEQYF. The CDR3 DNA sequence: TGCGCCAGCGCTAGGTCCGGGACGGGGGTCTCCGAGCAGTACTTC.

This clone turned up a few times. The V call is TRBV29-1, the J call TRBJ1-2; TRBD1 matches at 7 bases. V trimming: 2 bases; J trimming: 4 bases; junction bases outside the gene matches: 10. The CDR3 is made up of 15 amino acids. Germline-derived CDR1 and CDR2 are SQVTM and ANQGSEA. CDR3 nucleotide sequence: TGCAGCGTTGAACAGGGTTCGGGACAGCTCTATGGCTACACCTTC. Translation: CSVEQGSGQLYGYTF.

The J gene is TRBJ1-4, the V gene TRBV25-1; TRBD1 matches at 7 bases. This CDR3 region has 15 residues. CDR1 is MGHDK, CDR2 SYGVNS, per germline. Trimming removed 2 bases from V and 8 bases from J; junction bases left unmatched: 8. CDR3 nucleotide sequence: TGTGCCAGCAGTGAAGGAGGCAGGGGGGAGGAAAAACTGTTTTTT. Translating it yields CASSEGGRGEEKLFF.

V and J are TRBV30 and TRBJ2-5; D uncertain. Deletions cut 1 base from V and 8 bases from J, with 8 bases between. The CDR3 length is 11 residues. Germline CDR1 GTSNPN, CDR2 SVGIG (reference sequence). The CDR3 region is CAWSGPLTQYF. The CDR3 coding sequence is TGTGCCTGGAGTGGGCCGTTAACCCAGTACTTC.

DNA for the CDR3: TGTGCCAGCAGTGTCTTAGGACAGAACTATGGCTACACCTTC. Residues: CASSVLGQNYGYTF. This chain uses TRBV6-1 with TRBJ1-2; D possibly corresponds to TRBD1 (6 bases). The CDR3 extends over 14 amino acids. Germline CDR1 and CDR2: MNHNS and SASEGT. Trimming stripped 4 bases from V and 2 bases from J, with 11 bases between.